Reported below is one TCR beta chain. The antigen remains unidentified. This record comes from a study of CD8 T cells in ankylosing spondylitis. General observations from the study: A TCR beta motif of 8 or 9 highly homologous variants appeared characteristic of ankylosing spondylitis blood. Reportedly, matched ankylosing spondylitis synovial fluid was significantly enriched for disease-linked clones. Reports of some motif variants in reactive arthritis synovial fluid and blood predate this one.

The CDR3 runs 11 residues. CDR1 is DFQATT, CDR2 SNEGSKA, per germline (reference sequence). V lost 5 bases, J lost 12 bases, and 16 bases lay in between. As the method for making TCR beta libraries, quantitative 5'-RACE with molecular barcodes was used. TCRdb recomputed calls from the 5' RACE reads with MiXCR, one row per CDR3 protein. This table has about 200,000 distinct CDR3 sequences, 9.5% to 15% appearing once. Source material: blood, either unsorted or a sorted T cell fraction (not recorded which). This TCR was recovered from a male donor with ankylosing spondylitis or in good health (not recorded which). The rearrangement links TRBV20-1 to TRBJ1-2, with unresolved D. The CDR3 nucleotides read TGCAGTGCTCCCTCAGGACCTGGGGACACCTTC. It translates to CSAPSGPGDTF.